These 9 T cell receptor beta chains were sequenced from one sample in a study of blood T cell repertoires in COVID-19. The method was immunoSEQ multiplex PCR; TCRdb's version includes in-frame clones alone and lacks a portion of them. The repertoire holds roughly 200,000 clones, with roughly 80% as singletons. Sequenced input: peripheral blood. Source of these receptors: a woman in her thirties or forties with COVID-19, enrolled during active disease.

The chain uses TRBV28 and TRBJ1-4; 7 bases agree with TRBD1. V lost 5 bases and J lost 5; bases outside the gene matches: 5. The CDR3 is 14 amino acids. Germline CDR1 MDHEN, CDR2 SYDVKM. CDR3 residues: CASSRQGRNEKLFF. The CDR3 DNA reads as TGTGCCAGCAGTCGACAGGGCAGGAATGAAAAACTGTTTTTT. Complete variable domain (other parts from reference TRBV28 and TRBJ1-4): DVKVTQSSRYLVKRTGEKVFLECVQDMDHENMFWYRQDPGLGLRLIYFSYDVKMKEKGDIPEGYSVSREKKERFSLILESASTNQTSMYLCASSRQGRNEKLFFGSGTQLSVL.

The chain recombines TRBV20-1 with TRBJ1-1; 7 bases line up with TRBD1. CDR1 and CDR2 from the germline V gene are DFQATT and SNEGSKA (reference sequence). The CDR3 length is 11 residues. J lost 11 bases, V lost 6 bases, and 9 bases had no gene match. The CDR3 DNA sequence: TGCAGTGCCCCCGGACAGGTCGGGGCTTTCTTT. It translates to CSAPGQVGAFF.

This clone was counted a few times. This sequence joins TRBV4-2 and TRBJ1-2; D is ambiguous. The V gene lost 0 bases and the J gene lost 3 bases, with 11 bases spanning the gap. CDR1 is LGHNA, CDR2 YNFKEQ, per germline. The length of the CDR3 is 15 residues. The CDR3 here is CASSQDPHRDYGYTF. CDR3 DNA sequence: TGTGCCAGCAGCCAAGACCCACACAGAGACTATGGCTACACCTTC.

This chain links TRBV5-1 with TRBJ2-7; the match to TRBD2 covers 8 bases. This CDR3 contains 15 residues. Unmatched junction bases numbered 9, after V lost 5 bases and J lost 2 bases. Germline CDR1 and CDR2: SGHRS and YFSETQ. The CDR3 sequence is CASRTRGGPTYEQYF. In DNA form, the CDR3 reads TGCGCCAGCAGGACACGGGGGGGTCCCACCTACGAGCAGTACTTC.

V gene TRBV6-5 combines with J gene TRBJ1-5; D gene uncertain. The CDR3 extends over 15 amino acids. In germline, CDR1 is MNHEY, CDR2 SVGAGI. Trimming pared 7 bases from V and 2 bases from J, leaving 15 bases between. Written as DNA, the CDR3 is TGTGCCAGCAAAGGATCTAACCGGGGCAATCAGCCCCAGCATTTT. Translation: CASKGSNRGNQPQHF.

This chain connects TRBV9 to TRBJ1-6; no clear D. Trimming pared 4 bases from V and 7 bases from J, leaving 15 bases between. Germline V gives CDR1 SGDLS, CDR2 YYNGEE. This CDR3 contains 15 residues. CDR3 nucleotides: TGTGCCAGCAGCCCCCAGACATCTTTGAATTCACCCCTCCACTTT. Residues: CASSPQTSLNSPLHF.

This clone has at least ten counts. This chain uses TRBV12-5 with TRBJ1-1; D gene unclear. Germline loops: CDR1 LGHNT, CDR2 FRNRAP. Trimming removed 7 bases from V and 11 bases from J, with 17 bases in between. This CDR3 has 12 residues. The CDR3: CASAYVGGAAFF. CDR3 bases: TGTGCTAGTGCCTATGTGGGAGGAGCGGCTTTCTTT.

V gene TRBV2 combines with J gene TRBJ1-1; maybe TRBD1 (5 bases). Per the germline V gene, CDR1 is SNHLY and CDR2 is FYNNEI. This CDR3 spans 15 amino acids. Trimming left V 0 bases short and J 2 bases short, with 10 bases between. The CDR3 protein is CASSEAGASNTEAFF. The CDR3 nucleotides are TGTGCCAGCAGTGAAGCAGGGGCGAGTAACACTGAAGCTTTCTTT. The entire variable domain, with the rest obtained from reference TRBV2 and TRBJ1-1, is as follows: EPEVTQTPSHQVTQMGQEVILRCVPISNHLYFYWYRQILGQKVEFLVSFYNNEISEKSEIFDDQFSVERPDGSNFTLKIRSTKLEDSAMYFCASSEAGASNTEAFFGQGTRLTVV.

The rearrangement links TRBV7-3 to TRBJ2-7; TRBD1 matches at 8 bases. The CDR3 has 14 residues. V lost 5 bases to trimming and J lost 4 bases; unmatched junction nucleotides: 7. Germline CDR1 is SGHTA and CDR2 is FQGTGA. The CDR3 DNA is TGTGCCAGCAGCCCCTCCGGGACAGGATACGAGCAGTACTTC. Protein product: CASSPSGTGYEQYF.